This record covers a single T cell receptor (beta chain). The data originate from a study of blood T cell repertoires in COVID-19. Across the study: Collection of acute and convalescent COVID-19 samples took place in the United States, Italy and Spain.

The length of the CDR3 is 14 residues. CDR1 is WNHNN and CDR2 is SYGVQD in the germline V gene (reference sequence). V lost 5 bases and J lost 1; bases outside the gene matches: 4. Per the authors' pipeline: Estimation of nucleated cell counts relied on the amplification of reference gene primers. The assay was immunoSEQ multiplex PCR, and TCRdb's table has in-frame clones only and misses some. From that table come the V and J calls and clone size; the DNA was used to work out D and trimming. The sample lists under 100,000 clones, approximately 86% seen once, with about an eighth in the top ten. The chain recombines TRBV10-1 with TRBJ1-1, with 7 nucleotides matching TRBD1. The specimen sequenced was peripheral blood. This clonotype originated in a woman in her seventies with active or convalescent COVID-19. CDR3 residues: CASSMGTANTEAFF. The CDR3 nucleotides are TGCGCCAGCAGTATGGGGACAGCGAACACTGAAGCTTTCTTT.